This T cell receptor beta chain was found in a study of identical twins. Regarding the study as a whole: Without tracking the same donors, conclusions rested on cross-sectional statistical analysis.

This clonotype was seen a few times. Its target is not known. It was template switching that added a universal primer site, and there were unique molecular identifiers on the cDNA. TCRdb independently ran MiXCR on the 5' RACE reads; one entry per CDR3 protein. This table holds over 500,000 distinct CDR3 sequences, approximately 22% found once. These data were likewise used in another study, on T cells expressing NK-cell markers. From that paper: The study found these clonotypes also leading the CD3+CD56-NKG2C+ fraction in a few donors. HCMV specificity of expanded NKG2C+ T cell clones remained unclear.

This TCR was sampled from a woman aged 18-30 years in good health. The sample comprised CD4+ T cells sorted from blood.

The chain's CDR3 is CSVKTGARGETQYF. The CDR3 DNA is TGCAGCGTTAAAACAGGGGCGAGGGGAGAGACCCAGTACTTC. This chain joins TRBV29-1 and TRBJ2-5, with 7 bases lining up with TRBD1. CDR3 length: 14 residues. Trimming took 5 bases from V and 4 from J; bases not matched to a gene: 10. Germline loops: CDR1 SQVTM, CDR2 ANQGSEA.